This TCR beta chain was sequenced for a study of shared clonotypes between healthy human individuals. Between the trimmed V and J ends, which lost 6 bases and 5 bases, there was a span of 17 bases. This CDR3 has 15 residues. Germline CDR1 reads SGHTA; CDR2 reads FQGNSA. Study-level points and caveats: Exclusively blood specimens were collected; tissue repertoires likely differ. Sharing of clonotypes among donors was expected to vary with sequencing depth.

The sample holds one count of this clone. Antigen unknown. Data came from immunoSEQ multiplex PCR; TCRdb stores just in-frame clones and leaves some out. This sample has about 1 million clones; around 75% occur once, and the top ten carry approximately 1.5%. The donor population consisted of healthy HIV-negative adults with no recent acute infections or vaccinations. The V gene is TRBV7-2, the J gene TRBJ2-4; D perhaps matches TRBD2 (7 bases). The sequencing sample was made of memory CD4+ T cells sorted from blood. Subset reported: CD45RA-negative fraction. This TCR derives from a man between 18 and 29 years old in good health. The CDR3 nucleotides read TGTGCCAGCAGTTCCGCCGGGCGGGGGCAAAACATTCAGTACTTC. Translation: CASSSAGRGQNIQYF.